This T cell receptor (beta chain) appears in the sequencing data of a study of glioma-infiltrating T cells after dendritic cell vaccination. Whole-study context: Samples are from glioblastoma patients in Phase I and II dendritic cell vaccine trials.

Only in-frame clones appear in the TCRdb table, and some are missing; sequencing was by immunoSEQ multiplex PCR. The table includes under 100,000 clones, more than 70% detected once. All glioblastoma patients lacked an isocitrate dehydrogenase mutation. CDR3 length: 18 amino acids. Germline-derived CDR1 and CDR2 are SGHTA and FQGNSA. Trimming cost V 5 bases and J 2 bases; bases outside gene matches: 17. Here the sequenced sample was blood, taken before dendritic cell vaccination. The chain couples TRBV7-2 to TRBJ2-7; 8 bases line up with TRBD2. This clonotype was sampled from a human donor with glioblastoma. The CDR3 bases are TGTGCCAGCAGCCAGCGGAGATCTAGCGGGTTGACAACCTACGAGCAGTACTTC. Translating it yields CASSQRRSSGLTTYEQYF.